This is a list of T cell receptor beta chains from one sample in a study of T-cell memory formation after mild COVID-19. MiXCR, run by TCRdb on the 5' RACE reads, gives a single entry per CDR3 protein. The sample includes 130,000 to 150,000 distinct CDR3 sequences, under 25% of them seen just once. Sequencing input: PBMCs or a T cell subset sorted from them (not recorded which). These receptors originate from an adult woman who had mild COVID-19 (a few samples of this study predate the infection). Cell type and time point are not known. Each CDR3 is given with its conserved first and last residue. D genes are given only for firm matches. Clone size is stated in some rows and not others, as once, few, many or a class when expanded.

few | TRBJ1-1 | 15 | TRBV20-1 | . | TGCAGTGCTAGGGGTAAACATTGGACCGGATCGTTTGCTTTCTTT | CSARGKHWTGSFAFF
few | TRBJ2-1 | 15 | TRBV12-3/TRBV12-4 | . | TGTGCCAGCAAACTAGGACAGAACCTCTACAATGAGCAGTTCTTC | CASKLGQNLYNEQFF
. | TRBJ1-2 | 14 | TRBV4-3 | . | TGCGCCAGCAGCCAAGATGACAGGCAGGGCGGCTACACCTTC | CASSQDDRQGGYTF
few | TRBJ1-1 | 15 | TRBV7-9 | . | TGTGCCAGCAGCTTAGACGGGAGGGGGAACACTGAAGCTTTCTTT | CASSLDGRGNTEAFF
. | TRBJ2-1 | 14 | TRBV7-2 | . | TGTGCCAGCAGCTTAAGTAGAGCTCACAATGAGCAGTTCTTC | CASSLSRAHNEQFF
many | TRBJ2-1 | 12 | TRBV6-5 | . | TGTGCCAGCCTAGGTCTTCGCAATGAGCAGTTCTTC | CASLGLRNEQFF
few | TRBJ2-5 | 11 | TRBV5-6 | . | TGTGCCAGCAGCAGGGAACGCGACCAGTACTTC | CASSRERDQYF
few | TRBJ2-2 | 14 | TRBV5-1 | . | TGCGCCAGCAGCAGACCTAGGAACACCGGGGAGCTGTTTTTT | CASSRPRNTGELFF
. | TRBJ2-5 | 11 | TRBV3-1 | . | TGTGCCAGCAGCCAAGTTGAGACCCAGTACTTC | CASSQVETQYF
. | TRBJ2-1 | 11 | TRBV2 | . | TGTGCCAGCAGTGCGGCGCATGAGCAGTTCTTC | CASSAAHEQFF
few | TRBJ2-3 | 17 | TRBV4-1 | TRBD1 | TGCGCCAGCAGCCCCCCGGGACAGGGGGCGCGGACAGATACGCAGTATTTT | CASSPPGQGARTDTQYF
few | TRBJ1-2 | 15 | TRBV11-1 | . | TGTGCCAGCAGCTCCCCCGCTCATGGAAGCTATGGCTACACCTTC | CASSSPAHGSYGYTF
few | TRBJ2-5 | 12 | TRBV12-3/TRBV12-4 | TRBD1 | TGTGCCCGGGCCAGGGGGAAGGAGACCCAGTACTTC | CARARGKETQYF
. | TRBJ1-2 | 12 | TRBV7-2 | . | TGTGCCAGCAGCTTATCGCTATATGGCTACACCTTC | CASSLSLYGYTF
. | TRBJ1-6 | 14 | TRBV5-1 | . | TGCGCCAGCAGCTTGGAACGGGGGAACTCACCCCTCCACTTT | CASSLERGNSPLHF
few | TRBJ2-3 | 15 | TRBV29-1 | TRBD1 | TGCAGCGTTGACGGGTGGACAGGGGCAGCAGATACGCAGTATTTT | CSVDGWTGAADTQYF
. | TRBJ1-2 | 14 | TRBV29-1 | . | TGCAGCGTTGAAGAAATGCGTGAGCCCTATGGCTACACCTTC | CSVEEMREPYGYTF
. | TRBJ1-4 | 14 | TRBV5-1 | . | TGCGCCAGCAGCTGGGACATAACTAATGAAAAACTGTTTTTT | CASSWDITNEKLFF
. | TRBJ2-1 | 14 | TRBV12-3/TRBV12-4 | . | TGTGCCAGCAGTTTTAGGGGGTCCTACAATGAGCAGTTCTTC | CASSFRGSYNEQFF
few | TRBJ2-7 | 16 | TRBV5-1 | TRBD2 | TGCGCCAGCAGCATATCCGGGACTAGCCCCCAGTACGAGCAGTACTTC | CASSISGTSPQYEQYF
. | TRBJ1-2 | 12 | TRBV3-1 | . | TGTGCCAGCAGCCCCGGACAGTATGGCTACACCTTC | CASSPGQYGYTF
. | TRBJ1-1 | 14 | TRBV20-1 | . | TGCAGTGCTCAGAAGGGACACTTTAACACTGAAGCTTTCTTT | CSAQKGHFNTEAFF
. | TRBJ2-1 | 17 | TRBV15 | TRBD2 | TGTGCCACCAGCAGAGATCCGTGGCTAGCGGGAGGCAATGAGCAGTTCTTC | CATSRDPWLAGGNEQFF
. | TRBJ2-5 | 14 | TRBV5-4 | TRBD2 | TGTGCCAGCAGTCCCGGGACTACAATACAGACCCAGTACTTC | CASSPGTTIQTQYF
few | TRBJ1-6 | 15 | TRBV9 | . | TGTGCCAGCAGCGTAGTGGGGACGGATAATTCACCCCTCCACTTT | CASSVVGTDNSPLHF
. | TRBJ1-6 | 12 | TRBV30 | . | TGTGCCTGGGAGCAGGGAAATTCACCCCTCCACTTT | CAWEQGNSPLHF
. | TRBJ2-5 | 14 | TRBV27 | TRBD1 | TGTGCCAGCAGTTCCTCGGACAGGAGAGAGACCCAGTACTTC | CASSSSDRRETQYF
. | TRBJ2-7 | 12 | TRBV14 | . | TGTGCCAGCAGCCCTACAGGCATCGAGCAGTACTTC | CASSPTGIEQYF
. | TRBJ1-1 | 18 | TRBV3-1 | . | TGTGCCAGCAGCCAAGAAAGTGTTAGGCGGGGCCTGAACACTGAAGCTTTCTTT | CASSQESVRRGLNTEAFF
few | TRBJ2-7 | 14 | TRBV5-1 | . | TGCGCCAGCGCCCGGATAACTACCTCCTACGAGCAGTACTTC | CASARITTSYEQYF
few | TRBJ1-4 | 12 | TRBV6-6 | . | TGTGCCAGCTGCGGGACTAATGAAAAACTGTTTTTT | CASCGTNEKLFF